The text below deals with one TCR beta chain. MiXCR was run by TCRdb on the 5' RACE reads, yielding one entry per CDR3 protein. The sample lists about 520,000 distinct CDR3 sequences, about 20% occurring once. This sample is part of a study of identical twins. Trimming removed 8 bases from V and 5 bases from J; junction bases left unmatched: 8. The CDR3 runs 15 residues. These same data were also listed under a study on T cells expressing NK-cell markers. That paper adds: Sorted CD3+CD56-NKG2C+, CD3+CD56+NKG2C+ and CD3+CD56+NKG2C- T cells supplied the TCR beta repertoires.

The chain uses TRBV12-3 or TRBV12-4 and TRBJ2-3, with 12 bases that match TRBD2. The receptor's source is a woman aged 18 to 35 in good health. What was sequenced was CD4+ T cells sorted from blood. In DNA, the CDR3 is TGTGCCAGCGGATCTCTAGCGGGAGGGGTAGATACGCAGTATTTT. Protein sequence: CASGSLAGGVDTQYF.